The source of this T cell receptor (beta chain) is a study of blood T cell repertoires in COVID-19. Study details: Some COVID-19 samples were acute and others convalescent; all came from the United States, Italy and Spain. Sources were T cells, B-cell-depleted T cells, or PBMCs; the material itself was cDNA or gDNA.

In the source study's methods: Estimation of nucleated cell counts was performed using reference gene primer amplification. Sequencing was performed with immunoSEQ multiplex PCR; in TCRdb, only in-frame clones are kept and a portion is missing. The V and J calls and clone size were taken over from that table, and D and trimming were inferred from the DNA. This table holds some 400,000 clones, around 91% found once. This CDR3 has 10 amino acids. Germline V gene lookup returns CDR1 SQVTM and CDR2 ANQGSEA. V was trimmed by 4 bases and J by 4 bases, leaving 4 bases between them. The sequence was obtained from a man aged 18 to 30 with active or convalescent COVID-19. Sequencing input: peripheral blood. The V call is TRBV29-1, the J call TRBJ1-2; D is ambiguous. The CDR3 spells CSVASYGYTF. The CDR3 DNA sequence: TGCAGCGTTGCGAGCTATGGCTACACCTTC.